Each of the 22 T cell receptor beta chains below was sequenced from the same sample in a study of blood T cell repertoires in COVID-19. Clones were sequenced by immunoSEQ multiplex PCR, and TCRdb holds only the in-frame ones, with some missing. The data hold under 300,000 clones, with less than 90% observed a single time. The sample taken for sequencing was peripheral blood. The receptor set was obtained from a man aged 60-69 years with acute or convalescent COVID-19.

This clone was counted only a few times. The chain has TRBV15 and TRBJ2-7; D gene ambiguous. This CDR3 comprises 12 residues. The V end was cut by 5 bases, the J end by 9 bases, with 14 bases between. Per the germline V gene, CDR1 is LNHNV and CDR2 is YYDKDF (reference sequence). CDR3 protein: CATSLDNSGQYF. The CDR3 bases are TGTGCCACCAGCTTAGACAACTCCGGGCAGTACTTC.

For the CDR3, the DNA is TGTGCCAGCAGCTCCTGGACTAGCGGGACCTACAATGAGCAGTTCTTC. Residues: CASSSWTSGTYNEQFF. V usage is TRBV13 and J usage is TRBJ2-1; 12 nucleotides align to TRBD2. Trimming took 4 bases from V and 2 from J; bases not matched to a gene: 3. The CDR3 loop spans 16 amino acids. From germline, CDR1 is PRHDT and CDR2 FYEKMQ (reference sequence).

This rearrangement joins TRBV7-9 to TRBJ2-3; D remains unclear. The V end was cut by 3 bases, the J end by 3 bases, with 13 bases between. Germline CDR1 reads SEHNR; CDR2 reads FQNEAQ (reference sequence). The CDR3 is made up of 15 amino acids. CDR3 bases: TGTGCCAGCAGCTTGCGAGGCTCTCCGACAGATACGCAGTATTTT. Encoded protein: CASSLRGSPTDTQYF.

This chain joins TRBV30 and TRBJ1-1; TRBD1 aligns across 7 bases. Germline V gives CDR1 GTSNPN, CDR2 SVGIG (reference sequence). V lost 2 bases, J lost 7 bases, and 4 bases stayed unmatched. The CDR3 runs 12 residues. Here the CDR3 DNA reads TGTGCCTGGAGTCCGGGACAGCGTGAAGCTTTCTTT. This codes for CAWSPGQREAFF.

The chain has TRBV3-1 (or the pseudogene TRBV3-2) and TRBJ2-6; 9 bases fit TRBD1. The CDR3 totals 17 residues. The V gene's germline CDR1 is LGHDT and CDR2 YNNKEL (reference sequence). Losses at the gene ends were 3 bases for V and 3 bases for J; bases not matched to a gene: 6. The chain's CDR3 is CASSQRTGEFGANVLTF. The CDR3 DNA reads TGTGCCAGCAGCCAGCGGACAGGGGAATTTGGGGCCAACGTCCTGACTTTC.

This chain links TRBV5-1 with TRBJ2-1; possible D gene TRBD2, 6 bases. V dropped 4 bases and J dropped 4 bases, with 21 bases sitting between them. CDR3 length: 17 amino acids. Germline assignment: CDR1 SGHRS and CDR2 YFSETQ. The DNA of the CDR3 is TGCGCCAGCAGCCAATTAGGGACTTCGCGTTATTACAATGAGCAGTTCTTC. Encoded protein: CASSQLGTSRYYNEQFF.

This chain connects TRBV7-8 to TRBJ2-7; TRBD2 might be the D (5 bases). CDR1 and CDR2 (germline): SGHVS, FQNEAQ. CDR3 size: 17 residues. V dropped 0 bases and J dropped 3 bases, with 18 bases sitting between them. In DNA, the CDR3 is TGTGCCAGCAGCTTAGCGAGGGTCGGGAAAAGATTCTACGAGCAGTACTTC. It yields the protein CASSLARVGKRFYEQYF.

This chain links TRBV28 with TRBJ2-1; 10 nucleotides line up with TRBD2. The CDR3 covers 13 residues. After removal of 5 bases from V and 15 bases from J, the junction contained 10 bases not matched to a gene. Per the germline V gene, CDR1 is MDHEN and CDR2 is SYDVKM. CDR3: CASSPPPERGGFF. DNA of the CDR3: TGTGCCAGCAGTCCTCCCCCCGAGCGGGGGGGGTTCTTC.

The chain couples TRBV5-5 to TRBJ1-5; D uncertain. The CDR3 has 14 residues. V was pared by 5 bases and J by 2 bases, with 11 bases between. The V gene's germline CDR1 is SGHKS and CDR2 YYEKEE (reference sequence). CDR3 in DNA: TGTGCCAGCAGATCAGGTTTGGGCAATCAGCCCCAGCATTTT. Protein: CASRSGLGNQPQHF.

The genes are TRBV5-1 and TRBJ1-2; a possible D gene is TRBD1 (5 bases). The germline V gene has CDR1 SGHRS and CDR2 YFSETQ. The CDR3 is made up of 13 amino acids. The germline V and J ends were trimmed by 2 bases and 8 bases, with 13 bases remaining between them. The CDR3 spells CASSLDAQGGYTF. The CDR3, as DNA: TGCGCCAGCAGCTTAGACGCTCAGGGAGGCTACACCTTC.

This clone was seen a handful of times. The chain has TRBV6-1 and TRBJ1-2, with a possible D match to TRBD1 (5 bases). The CDR3 loop spans 14 amino acids. The germline CDR1 and CDR2 sequences are MNHNS and SASEGT. Trimming cost V 3 bases and J 3 bases, with 11 bases left between them. The CDR3 is CASSESGRDYGYTF. The CDR3 nucleotides are TGTGCCAGCAGTGAGTCAGGGCGTGACTATGGCTACACCTTC.

DNA for the CDR3: TGTGCCAGTAGTATTAGACTAGCGGGAGGAGTAGAGACCCAGTACTTC. Encoded protein: CASSIRLAGGVETQYF. The J gene is TRBJ2-5, the V gene TRBV19; 13 bases map to TRBD2. The CDR3 is made up of 16 amino acids. V was clipped by 3 bases and J by 4 bases; unmatched bases: 5. Germline V gene lookup returns CDR1 LNHDA and CDR2 SQIVND (reference sequence).

This chain connects TRBV3-1 (or the pseudogene TRBV3-2) to TRBJ2-1; weak D call: TRBD2 (6 bases). CDR1 and CDR2 (germline): LGHDT, YNNKEL (reference sequence). Deletions cut 3 bases from V and 9 bases from J, with 12 bases between. CDR3 length equals 13 residues. Written as DNA, the CDR3 is TGTGCCAGCAGCCAGGGGCGGGAACGTGAGCAGTTCTTC. Translated, it gives CASSQGREREQFF.

This chain connects TRBV15 to TRBJ1-3; TRBD1 matches 9 bases. Trimming removed 5 bases from V and 0 bases from J; junction bases left unmatched: 2. The CDR3 spans 15 residues. Germline V gives CDR1 LNHNV, CDR2 YYDKDF (reference sequence). CDR3 DNA sequence: TGTGCCACCAGCTGGGACAGGGTCTCTGGAAACACCATATATTTT. This translates into CATSWDRVSGNTIYF.

V gene TRBV7-2 combines with J gene TRBJ1-2, with a possible D match to TRBD1 (5 bases). The CDR3 has 13 residues. In germline, CDR1 is SGHTA, CDR2 FQGNSA. The V and J ends lost 3 bases and 5 bases respectively, with 10 bases between them. CDR3 nucleotides: TGTGCCAGCAGCTTCCCTGGGGGGTATGGCTACACCTTC. Encoded protein: CASSFPGGYGYTF.

The V call is TRBV27, the J call TRBJ2-5, with unresolved D. This CDR3 comprises 13 residues. The V and J ends lost 7 bases and 7 bases respectively, with 16 bases between them. Looked up from germline, CDR1 is MNHEY and CDR2 is SMNVEV (reference sequence). The CDR3 bases are TGTGCCAGCACCCTCTCCTGCCAGCGGACCCAGTACTTC. Protein product: CASTLSCQRTQYF.

The chain is built from TRBV24-1 and TRBJ2-1, with 7 positions matching TRBD1. The CDR3 has 16 amino acids. CDR1 is KGHDR and CDR2 is SFDVKD in the germline V gene. Losses at the gene ends were 6 bases for V and 0 bases for J; bases not matched to a gene: 7. CDR3 sequence reads: CATSRGGVSSYNEQFF. The CDR3 bases are TGTGCCACCAGTCGAGGGGGCGTAAGCTCCTACAATGAGCAGTTCTTC.

The chain joins TRBV28 to TRBJ2-2, with D possibly matching TRBD2 (6 bases). The CDR3 sequence is 20 residues long. Germline V gene sequence: CDR1 MDHEN, CDR2 SYDVKM. Trimming stripped 1 base from V and 0 bases from J, with 21 bases between. DNA of the CDR3: TGTGCCAGCAGTTTATCTTACCCGGGACTTGCTTTTGCGAACACCGGGGAGCTGTTTTTT. Protein product: CASSLSYPGLAFANTGELFF.

V and J are TRBV7-9 and TRBJ2-5, with D possibly matching TRBD1 (5 bases). The germline V gene has CDR1 SEHNR and CDR2 FQNEAQ (reference sequence). Between the trimmed V and J ends, which lost 2 bases and 5 bases, there was a span of 15 bases. The CDR3 contains 15 residues. The CDR3 here is CASSLRGPTGETQYF. CDR3 nucleotide sequence: TGTGCCAGCAGCTTAAGGGGCCCGACCGGGGAGACCCAGTACTTC.

Only one count was recorded for this clone. J is TRBJ2-3 and V is TRBV7-9; TRBD1 agrees at 9 bases. Trimming cost V 5 bases and J 10 bases; bases outside gene matches: 7. There are 13 residues in the CDR3. Per germline, CDR1 SEHNR and CDR2 FQNEAQ (reference sequence). Here the CDR3 DNA reads TGTGCCAGCAGCACCGGACAGGGGCCGGCGCAGTATTTT. This sequence encodes CASSTGQGPAQYF.

This clone was picked up a small number of times. This rearrangement joins TRBV28 to TRBJ1-5, with D hard to call. The V end was cut by 7 bases, the J end by 0 bases, with 16 bases between. Germline lookup yields CDR1 MDHEN and CDR2 SYDVKM. The CDR3 runs 16 residues. The DNA for the CDR3 is TGTGCCAGCACCCTCGGAGTCGGCTATAGCAATCAGCCCCAGCATTTT. This translates into CASTLGVGYSNQPQHF.

J is TRBJ2-1 and V is TRBV5-1, with 14 bases fitting TRBD2. The trim removed 6 bases at V and 4 bases at J, leaving 15 bases unmatched. The CDR3 extends over 19 amino acids. Looked up from germline, CDR1 is SGHRS and CDR2 is YFSETQ. CDR3 region: CASTAMGLAGEAAYNEQFF. CDR3 nucleotide sequence: TGCGCCAGCACCGCAATGGGACTAGCGGGAGAAGCGGCGTACAATGAGCAGTTCTTC.